This entry lists 30 T cell receptor beta chains sequenced from one sample in a study of OX40 agonist ivuxolimab in advanced cancers. Library preparation was by the immunoSEQ multiplex PCR assay. Drawn from immuneACCESS, this table holds only the in-frame rearrangements with V and J called that TCRdb kept. Clones are partly lost; checked studies trace under half to an unresolved V gene and leave the rest unexplained. The sample records about 46,000 clones, roughly 87% of which are singletons. Together, the top ten hold around 14% of the sample. The sequencing here drew on CD4+ or CD8+ T cells sorted from blood, taken in a trial of the OX40 agonist ivuxolimab. These receptors all stem from an adult with an advanced solid tumor such as melanoma, head and neck, liver or kidney cancer.

V and J are TRBV14 and TRBJ2-3, with D unclear. This CDR3 has 17 amino acids. Trimming shortened V by 0 bases and J by 0 bases, and 13 bases separated the two germline ends. The germline V gene has CDR1 SGHDN and CDR2 FVKESK. The CDR3 DNA reads as TGTGCCAGCAGCCAAGACGTGCCAGCGAGAAGCACAGATACGCAGTATTTT. It specifies CASSQDVPARSTDTQYF.

This clone occurred once. The genes are TRBV5-5 and TRBJ1-1, with no clear D. The CDR3 extends over 14 amino acids. The V gene lost 0 bases and the J gene lost 1 base, with 7 bases spanning the gap. CDR1 is SGHKS, CDR2 YYEKEE, per germline (reference sequence). CDR3 loop: CASSLGHRNTEAFF. The CDR3 nucleotides are TGTGCCAGCAGCTTGGGTCACAGGAACACTGAAGCTTTCTTT.

This clone is classed as medium-sized. CDR3 amino acids: CASSPYGWDNQPQHF. CDR3 DNA: TGTGCCAGCAGCCCCTACGGGTGGGATAATCAGCCCCAGCATTTT. The chain couples TRBV6-6 to TRBJ1-5; no firm D call. V was pared by 6 bases and J by 4 bases, with 16 bases between. Germline values: CDR1 MNHNY, CDR2 SVGAGI (reference sequence). CDR3 length: 15 residues.

The chain is built from TRBV5-1 and TRBJ2-3; TRBD1 matches at 7 bases. The CDR3 runs to 15 residues. The V gene's germline CDR1 is SGHRS and CDR2 YFSETQ. The V and J ends lost 1 base and 0 bases, in that order; junction bases with no gene match: 2. CDR3 DNA sequence: TGCGCCAGCAGCTTGACAGGGGCTAGCACAGATACGCAGTATTTT. This translates into CASSLTGASTDTQYF.

The CDR3 DNA reads as TGTGCCAGCAGTTTATCGTACCCGGGAGGGCCCTCCTACGAGCAGTACTTC. This sequence encodes CASSLSYPGGPSYEQYF. V and J are TRBV27 and TRBJ2-7; 8 bases map to TRBD2. After removal of 0 bases from V and 0 bases from J, the junction contained 7 bases not matched to a gene. The germline V gene has CDR1 MNHEY and CDR2 SMNVEV (reference sequence). CDR3 size: 17 residues.

The rearrangement links TRBV6-1 to TRBJ2-3; D perhaps matches TRBD2 (5 bases). Trimming removed 7 bases from V and 4 bases from J, with 15 bases in between. The V gene's germline CDR1 is MNHNS and CDR2 SASEGT. This CDR3 has 14 amino acids. In nucleotides, the CDR3 is TGTGCCAGCACCAGCTGGCGAGGGTCAGATACGCAGTATTTT. Amino acids: CASTSWRGSDTQYF.

The chain has TRBV18 and TRBJ1-1, with D maybe TRBD1 (5 bases). The CDR3 consists of 14 residues. V was shortened by 5 bases and J by 1 base, with 11 bases between the two germline ends. Germline values: CDR1 KGHSH, CDR2 LQKENI. Here the CDR3 reads CASSANTGNTEAFF. DNA for the CDR3: TGTGCCAGCTCAGCAAACACAGGGAACACTGAAGCTTTCTTT.

This chain joins TRBV14 and TRBJ2-7, with 8 bases that match TRBD1. The CDR3 length is 15 residues. J lost 6 bases, V lost 0 bases, and 7 bases had no gene match. Germline V CDR1 and CDR2: SGHDN, FVKESK. The DNA of the CDR3 is TGTGCCAGCAGCCAAGAGGGGACAGGCCGCAGCGAGCAGTACTTC. It is translated as CASSQEGTGRSEQYF. Based on the CDR3 plus reference TRBV14 and TRBJ2-7, the full variable domain is EAGVTQFPSHSVIEKGQTVTLRCDPISGHDNLYWYRRVMGKEIKFLLHFVKESKQDESGMPNNRFLAERTGGTYSTLKVQPAELEDSGVYFCASSQEGTGRSEQYFGPGTRLTVT.

This chain joins TRBV21-1 and TRBJ1-1; the D call of TRBD1 is as the table states it, not checked on the DNA. TRBV21-1 is labeled a pseudogene. The CDR3 sequence is 17 residues long. CDR3 sequence: CASSHSPGQGGSTEAFF. CDR3 nucleotide sequence: TGTGCCAGCAGCCATAGTCCGGGACAGGGGGGTTCCACTGAAGCTTTCTTT.

The chain recombines TRBV4-2 with TRBJ1-1; a weak D match, TRBD1 (6 bases). The germline CDR1 and CDR2 sequences are LGHNA and YNFKEQ. This CDR3 is 15 amino acids long. V shed 3 bases and J shed 1 base, with 12 bases lying between them. The CDR3 here is CASSQATGQNTEAFF. The CDR3 DNA reads TGTGCCAGCAGCCAGGCCACAGGGCAGAACACTGAAGCTTTCTTT.

The CDR3 sequence is CASSEGVGEQFF. As DNA, the CDR3 is TGTGCCAGCAGCGAGGGAGTAGGTGAGCAGTTCTTC. The J gene is TRBJ2-1, the V gene TRBV6-5; D possibly corresponds to TRBD2 (5 bases). The CDR3 loop spans 12 amino acids. Germline V gene data show CDR1 as MNHEY and CDR2 as SVGAGI. V shed 6 bases and J shed 9 bases, with 12 bases lying between them.

In this sample, this clone turned up once. The rearrangement links TRBV25-1 to TRBJ2-7; D is perhaps TRBD2 (6 bases). The germline gives CDR1 MGHDK, CDR2 SYGVNS. The CDR3 sequence is 14 residues long. V lost 5 bases to trimming and J lost 5 bases, with 16 bases between them. The CDR3, as DNA: TGTGCCAGCAGTTATCAGGAGGGAACTAACGAGCAGTACTTC. Translating it yields CASSYQEGTNEQYF.

The chain uses TRBV27 and TRBJ1-1; D is unclear. Germline CDR1 reads MNHEY; CDR2 reads SMNVEV (reference sequence). The V and J ends lost 0 bases and 1 base respectively, with 3 bases between them. CDR3 size: 13 residues. The CDR3: CASSLSRNTEAFF. The CDR3 DNA reads TGTGCCAGCAGTTTATCGCGGAACACTGAAGCTTTCTTT.

J is TRBJ1-4 and V is TRBV6-5; 7 bases agree with TRBD1. Trimming at V came to 2 bases and at J to 7 bases, leaving 4 bases not matched to a gene. This CDR3 is built from 14 residues. Germline-derived CDR1 and CDR2 are MNHEY and SVGAGI. The CDR3: CASSYRDSLEKLFF. CDR3 nucleotide sequence: TGTGCCAGCAGTTACCGGGACAGCCTTGAAAAACTGTTTTTT.

V gene TRBV11-2 combines with J gene TRBJ1-1; TRBD1 agrees at 8 bases. Germline CDR1 reads SGHAT; CDR2 reads FQNNGV. Trimming removed 5 bases from V and 6 bases from J; junction bases left unmatched: 11. CDR3 length: 15 amino acids. DNA of the CDR3: TGTGCCAGCAGCCCCATACAGGGGGTCAGCGCTGAAGCTTTCTTT. This gives the protein CASSPIQGVSAEAFF.

Only one count was recorded for this clone. This chain uses TRBV29-1 with TRBJ2-1; D call uncertain. V was cut by 4 bases and J by 2 bases, with 6 bases left in between. Germline V gene sequence: CDR1 SQVTM, CDR2 ANQGSEA. The CDR3 has 12 residues. The CDR3 here is CSVGQAYNEQFF. CDR3 nucleotides: TGCAGCGTTGGGCAGGCCTACAATGAGCAGTTCTTC.

The chain carries TRBV6-5 and TRBJ2-3, with D uncertain. V lost 0 bases to trimming and J lost 5 bases, with 6 bases between them. This CDR3 contains 13 residues. Looked up from germline, CDR1 is MNHEY and CDR2 is SVGAGI. CDR3 sequence reads: CASSYSFGDTQYF. As DNA, the CDR3 is TGTGCCAGCAGTTACTCTTTTGGAGATACGCAGTATTTT.

For this clone: At one end the junction does not follow the germline gene, possibly because of a read error. The chain carries TRBV10-2 and TRBJ1-2; 8 nucleotides line up with TRBD1. The V gene's germline CDR1 is WSHSY and CDR2 SAAADI. This CDR3 contains 11 residues. CDR3 residues: CASSGRQGTVF. CDR3 nucleotides: TGCGCCAGCAGTGGAAGACAGGGGACCGTCTTC.

The table lists this clone with a few counts. This chain links TRBV18 with TRBJ2-1, with D perhaps assigned TRBD1 or TRBD2 (6 bases each). CDR1 KGHSH and CDR2 LQKENI come from the germline V gene. The germline V and J ends were trimmed by 10 bases and 4 bases, with 14 bases remaining between them. This CDR3 has 13 residues. This CDR3 is CATTRGRYNEQFF. For the CDR3, the DNA is TGTGCCACCACCCGGGGGCGTTACAATGAGCAGTTCTTC.

The J gene is TRBJ2-2, the V gene TRBV4-2; 10 bases align to TRBD2. This CDR3 has 15 amino acids. CDR1 and CDR2 (germline): LGHNA, YNFKEQ. V was clipped by 4 bases and J by 4 bases; unmatched bases: 3. The CDR3 nucleotides read TGTGCCAGCAGCCCACGGACTAGCGGCACCGGGGAGCTGTTTTTT. It yields the protein CASSPRTSGTGELFF.

The chain carries TRBV12-5 and TRBJ2-2; 7 bases match TRBD2. CDR1 and CDR2 (germline): LGHNT, FRNRAP. Trimming removed 2 bases from V and 8 bases from J; junction bases left unmatched: 11. This CDR3 spans 16 amino acids. The CDR3 bases are TGTGCTAGTGGTTTGACGGCGGGAGTCTATAGGGGGGAGCTGTTTTTT. This codes for CASGLTAGVYRGELFF.

The chain combines TRBV5-1 with TRBJ1-6; 7 nucleotides align to TRBD1. The CDR3 is made up of 17 amino acids. Per the germline V gene, CDR1 is SGHRS and CDR2 is YFSETQ. Trimming at V came to 4 bases and at J to 5 bases, leaving 12 bases not matched to a gene. The DNA for the CDR3 is TGCGCCAGCAGCAGTACCGTGGGACAGAGCAATAATTCACCCCTCCACTTT. Translating it yields CASSSTVGQSNNSPLHF.

The chain uses TRBV25-1 and TRBJ2-2, with a tentative D call TRBD2 (6 bases). From germline, CDR1 is MGHDK and CDR2 SYGVNS. V shed 1 base and J shed 4 bases, with 10 bases lying between them. The length of the CDR3 is 15 residues. The CDR3 loop reads CASSEFTSTTGELFF. The DNA for the CDR3 is TGTGCCAGCAGTGAATTCACTAGCACCACCGGGGAGCTGTTTTTT.

V usage is TRBV5-3 and J usage is TRBJ2-2; 7 nucleotides agree with TRBD1. TRBV5-3 is assigned to the ORF class and has an uncertain function. V shed 4 bases and J 3 bases; nucleotides not matched to a gene: 12. This CDR3 has 17 residues. The chain's CDR3 is CARSVDRAQRYTGELFF. CDR3 nucleotides: TGTGCCAGAAGCGTCGACAGGGCTCAAAGGTACACCGGGGAGCTGTTTTTT.

V is TRBV5-1 and J is TRBJ1-1; no firm D call. The CDR3 runs to 13 residues. V lost 0 bases and J lost 3, with 6 bases in between. The germline gives CDR1 SGHRS, CDR2 YFSETQ. The CDR3 here is CASSLVAHTEAFF. DNA of the CDR3: TGCGCCAGCAGCTTGGTGGCCCACACTGAAGCTTTCTTT.

The chain recombines TRBV28 with TRBJ1-2; maybe TRBD1 (5 bases). Germline assignment: CDR1 MDHEN and CDR2 SYDVKM. The V end was cut by 5 bases, the J end by 4 bases, with 11 bases between. The CDR3 has 13 residues. CDR3 coding DNA: TGTGCCAGCAGTGGCGGGGCATCCTATGGCTACACCTTC. Its translation is CASSGGASYGYTF.

The chain uses TRBV10-1 and TRBJ1-1; TRBD1 agrees at 9 bases. After removal of 3 bases from V and 1 base from J, the junction contained 15 bases not matched to a gene. This CDR3 spans 19 amino acids. CDR1 WNHNN and CDR2 SYGVQD come from the germline V gene (reference sequence). The CDR3 DNA reads as TGCGCCAGCAGTGATATTATACAGGGGGCCCCAGGACCGAACACTGAAGCTTTCTTT. Amino acid sequence: CASSDIIQGAPGPNTEAFF.

This chain uses TRBV30 with TRBJ1-2; D unclear. V lost 4 bases and J 5 bases, leaving 17 bases between the germline ends. The CDR3 has 14 amino acids. Germline CDR1 GTSNPN, CDR2 SVGIG (reference sequence). The CDR3 DNA reads TGTGCCTGGACCCAACGTGGGGTGAGGTATGGCTACACCTTC. It yields the protein CAWTQRGVRYGYTF.

The chain joins TRBV9 to TRBJ2-1; TRBD2 matches 9 bases. The CDR3 covers 18 residues. Unmatched junction bases numbered 12, after V lost 0 bases and J lost 5 bases. CDR1 SGDLS and CDR2 YYNGEE come from the germline V gene. CDR3 residues: CASSVGIPAGGVNNEQFF. CDR3 bases: TGTGCCAGCAGCGTAGGGATCCCGGCGGGAGGGGTAAACAATGAGCAGTTCTTC.

This chain uses TRBV29-1 with TRBJ2-7, with 7 nucleotides matching TRBD2. The CDR3 length is 14 residues. The V and J ends lost 6 bases and 4 bases, in that order; junction bases with no gene match: 12. Germline CDR1 SQVTM, CDR2 ANQGSEA. CDR3 coding DNA: TGCAGCGTCCAACACGGGGCGGGAGAGTACGAGCAGTACTTC. Amino acids: CSVQHGAGEYEQYF.